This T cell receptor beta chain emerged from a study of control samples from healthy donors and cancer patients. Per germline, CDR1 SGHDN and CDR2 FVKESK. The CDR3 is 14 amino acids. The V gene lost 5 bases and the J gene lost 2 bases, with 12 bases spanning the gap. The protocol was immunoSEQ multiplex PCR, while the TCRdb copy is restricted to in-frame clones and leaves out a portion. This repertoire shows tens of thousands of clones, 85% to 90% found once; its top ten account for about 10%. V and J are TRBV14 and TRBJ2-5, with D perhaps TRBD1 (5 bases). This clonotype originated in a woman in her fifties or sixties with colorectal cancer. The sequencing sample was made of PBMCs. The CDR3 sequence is CASSAYRIQETQYF. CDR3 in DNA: TGTGCCAGCAGCGCATACAGGATTCAAGAGACCCAGTACTTC. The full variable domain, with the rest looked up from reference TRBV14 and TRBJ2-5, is EAGVTQFPSHSVIEKGQTVTLRCDPISGHDNLYWYRRVMGKEIKFLLHFVKESKQDESGMPNNRFLAERTGGTYSTLKVQPAELEDSGVYFCASSAYRIQETQYFGPGTRLLVL.